Listed here are 13 T cell receptor beta chains from one sample, sequenced in a study of vaccination effects on CD4 cells after COVID-19. These receptors are not linked to any known antigen. TCRdb keeps only in-frame clones here, not all; method: immunoSEQ multiplex PCR. The table includes about 39,000 clones, 65% to 75% detected once. Culture proceeded for about ten days, and CD4+ T cells were then isolated. Two-dose BNT162b2 or mRNA-1273 vaccination was given to participants. The material was CD4+ T cells from PBMCs cultured without peptide, obtained after COVID-19 vaccination. These receptors were collected from a human donor who received a COVID-19 vaccine.

This chain uses TRBV10-1 with TRBJ1-1, with D hard to call. This CDR3 spans 13 amino acids. CDR1 and CDR2 from the germline V gene are WNHNN and SYGVQD (reference sequence). The V end lost 6 bases, the J end lost 3 bases, and 11 bases lay between the germline ends. The CDR3, as DNA: TGCGCCAGCAGCCCAGGCCGGGACACTGAAGCTTTCTTT. Its translation: CASSPGRDTEAFF.

V and J are TRBV27 and TRBJ2-1; 8 bases map to TRBD1. The CDR3 sequence is 13 residues long. Germline CDR1 is MNHEY and CDR2 is SMNVEV (reference sequence). With 5 bases clipped from V and 9 bases from J, the junction kept 6 bases outside the gene matches. The CDR3 here is CASSQRTGFEQFF. CDR3 nucleotide sequence: TGTGCCAGCAGTCAACGGACAGGGTTTGAGCAGTTCTTC.

This clone was picked up one time. V usage is TRBV11-2 and J usage is TRBJ1-1, with TRBD1 as a possible D gene (5 bases). The CDR3 is 14 residues long. V was trimmed by 3 bases and J by 1 base, leaving 9 bases between them. Per germline, CDR1 SGHAT and CDR2 FQNNGV. The DNA of the CDR3 is TGTGCCAGCAGCTTTCTACAGGCGAACACTGAAGCTTTCTTT. The encoded protein is CASSFLQANTEAFF.

The chain recombines TRBV6-6 with TRBJ1-5; 10 bases line up with TRBD1. Germline-derived CDR1 and CDR2 are MNHNY and SVGAGI (reference sequence). Germline trimming cut 2 bases from V and 8 bases from J; bases unmatched to any gene: 0. CDR3 length: 13 residues. The CDR3 DNA reads as TGTGCCAGCAGTTACGGGACAGGGGAGCCCCAGCATTTT. Translated, it gives CASSYGTGEPQHF.

Only a few counts were recorded for this clone. The V and J genes are TRBV7-2 and TRBJ1-3, with D tentatively TRBD1 (6 bases). Trimming took 1 base from V and 2 from J, leaving 9 bases between them. The CDR3 is 15 residues long. From germline, CDR1 is SGHTA and CDR2 FQGNSA. As DNA, the CDR3 is TGTGCCAGCAGCTTAGACAGGGCAGCTGGAAACACCATATATTTT. This sequence encodes CASSLDRAAGNTIYF.

Only a few counts were recorded for this clone. The chain links TRBV4-1 to TRBJ2-5, with 11 bases that match TRBD2. The CDR3 totals 21 residues. Germline V gene lookup returns CDR1 MGHRA and CDR2 YSYEKL. V shed 6 bases and J 2 bases; nucleotides not matched to a gene: 23. In nucleotides, the CDR3 is TGCGCCAGCAGTACCATATCCCGGCCCAGTCTAGCGGGGGGACCACAAGAGACCCAGTACTTC. It encodes CASSTISRPSLAGGPQETQYF.

This chain uses TRBV30 with TRBJ1-1; no definite D call. Trimming left V 6 bases short and J 4 bases short, with 12 bases between. CDR3 length equals 12 residues. Germline lookup yields CDR1 GTSNPN and CDR2 SVGIG (reference sequence). CDR3 nucleotides: TGTGCCTGCACCCACCAAGGCACTGAAGCTTTCTTT. Translated: CACTHQGTEAFF.

The V gene is TRBV12-3 or TRBV12-4, the J gene TRBJ2-5; D not certain. The CDR3 has 13 amino acids. The V and J ends lost 5 bases and 1 base respectively, with 8 bases between them. CDR3 nucleotides: TGTGCCAGCAGTCAGAGTATCCAAGAGACCCAGTACTTC. It encodes CASSQSIQETQYF.

This clone has only a few counts. The rearrangement joins TRBV5-4 to TRBJ2-7; D gene unclear. The CDR3 consists of 11 residues. With 3 bases removed from V and 3 bases from J, the gap between germline ends came to 4 bases. CDR1 is SGHNT and CDR2 is YYREEE in the germline V gene (reference sequence). CDR3 region: CASSYNYEQYF. CDR3 coding DNA: TGTGCCAGCAGCTATAACTACGAGCAGTACTTC.

The chain employs TRBV7-9 and TRBJ1-1, with D unresolved. V dropped 6 bases and J dropped 10 bases, with 15 bases sitting between them. CDR3 size: 12 residues. In germline, CDR1 is SEHNR, CDR2 FQNEAQ (reference sequence). CDR3 DNA: TGTGCCAGCAGAATCGAGGCCCCGAGAGCTTTCTTT. Amino acids: CASRIEAPRAFF.

This chain uses TRBV6-5 with TRBJ2-7, with D tentatively TRBD1 or TRBD2 (5 bases each). CDR3 length equals 15 residues. Germline CDR1 and CDR2: MNHEY and SVGAGI. Trimming cost V 2 bases and J 4 bases, with 15 bases left between them. The CDR3 reads CASSYVAHGAYEQYF. Written as DNA, the CDR3 is TGTGCCAGCAGTTACGTGGCTCACGGGGCATACGAGCAGTACTTC.

The genes are TRBV14 and TRBJ2-2, with 7 bases lining up with TRBD1. V was clipped by 4 bases and J by 7 bases; unmatched bases: 6. Per the germline V gene, CDR1 is SGHDN and CDR2 is FVKESK. This CDR3 is 14 amino acids long. The chain's CDR3 is CASSPPRGIGELFF. CDR3 in DNA: TGTGCCAGCAGCCCCCCCAGGGGGATCGGGGAGCTGTTTTTT.

The CDR3 nucleotides read TGCGCCAGCAGCGTCGGACTAGCTTTAACCTACGAGCAGTACTTC. It encodes CASSVGLALTYEQYF. The V gene is TRBV5-1, the J gene TRBJ2-7; 8 bases match TRBD2. Trimming cost V 4 bases and J 2 bases; bases outside gene matches: 8. The CDR3 is 15 amino acids. In germline, CDR1 is SGHRS, CDR2 YFSETQ.